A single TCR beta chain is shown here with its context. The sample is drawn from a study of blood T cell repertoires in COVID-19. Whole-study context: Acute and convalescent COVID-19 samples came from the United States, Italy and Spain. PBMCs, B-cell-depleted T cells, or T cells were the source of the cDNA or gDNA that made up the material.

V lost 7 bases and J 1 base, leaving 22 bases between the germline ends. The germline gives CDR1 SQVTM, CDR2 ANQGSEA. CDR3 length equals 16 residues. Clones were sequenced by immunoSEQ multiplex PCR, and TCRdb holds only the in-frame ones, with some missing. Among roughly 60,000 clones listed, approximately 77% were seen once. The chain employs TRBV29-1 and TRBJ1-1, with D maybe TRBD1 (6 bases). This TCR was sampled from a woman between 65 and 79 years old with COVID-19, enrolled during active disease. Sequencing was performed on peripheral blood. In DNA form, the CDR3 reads TGCAGCGCCCCCCGAGCAGGGGCAGGTGCGAACACTGAAGCTTTCTTT. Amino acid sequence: CSAPRAGAGANTEAFF.